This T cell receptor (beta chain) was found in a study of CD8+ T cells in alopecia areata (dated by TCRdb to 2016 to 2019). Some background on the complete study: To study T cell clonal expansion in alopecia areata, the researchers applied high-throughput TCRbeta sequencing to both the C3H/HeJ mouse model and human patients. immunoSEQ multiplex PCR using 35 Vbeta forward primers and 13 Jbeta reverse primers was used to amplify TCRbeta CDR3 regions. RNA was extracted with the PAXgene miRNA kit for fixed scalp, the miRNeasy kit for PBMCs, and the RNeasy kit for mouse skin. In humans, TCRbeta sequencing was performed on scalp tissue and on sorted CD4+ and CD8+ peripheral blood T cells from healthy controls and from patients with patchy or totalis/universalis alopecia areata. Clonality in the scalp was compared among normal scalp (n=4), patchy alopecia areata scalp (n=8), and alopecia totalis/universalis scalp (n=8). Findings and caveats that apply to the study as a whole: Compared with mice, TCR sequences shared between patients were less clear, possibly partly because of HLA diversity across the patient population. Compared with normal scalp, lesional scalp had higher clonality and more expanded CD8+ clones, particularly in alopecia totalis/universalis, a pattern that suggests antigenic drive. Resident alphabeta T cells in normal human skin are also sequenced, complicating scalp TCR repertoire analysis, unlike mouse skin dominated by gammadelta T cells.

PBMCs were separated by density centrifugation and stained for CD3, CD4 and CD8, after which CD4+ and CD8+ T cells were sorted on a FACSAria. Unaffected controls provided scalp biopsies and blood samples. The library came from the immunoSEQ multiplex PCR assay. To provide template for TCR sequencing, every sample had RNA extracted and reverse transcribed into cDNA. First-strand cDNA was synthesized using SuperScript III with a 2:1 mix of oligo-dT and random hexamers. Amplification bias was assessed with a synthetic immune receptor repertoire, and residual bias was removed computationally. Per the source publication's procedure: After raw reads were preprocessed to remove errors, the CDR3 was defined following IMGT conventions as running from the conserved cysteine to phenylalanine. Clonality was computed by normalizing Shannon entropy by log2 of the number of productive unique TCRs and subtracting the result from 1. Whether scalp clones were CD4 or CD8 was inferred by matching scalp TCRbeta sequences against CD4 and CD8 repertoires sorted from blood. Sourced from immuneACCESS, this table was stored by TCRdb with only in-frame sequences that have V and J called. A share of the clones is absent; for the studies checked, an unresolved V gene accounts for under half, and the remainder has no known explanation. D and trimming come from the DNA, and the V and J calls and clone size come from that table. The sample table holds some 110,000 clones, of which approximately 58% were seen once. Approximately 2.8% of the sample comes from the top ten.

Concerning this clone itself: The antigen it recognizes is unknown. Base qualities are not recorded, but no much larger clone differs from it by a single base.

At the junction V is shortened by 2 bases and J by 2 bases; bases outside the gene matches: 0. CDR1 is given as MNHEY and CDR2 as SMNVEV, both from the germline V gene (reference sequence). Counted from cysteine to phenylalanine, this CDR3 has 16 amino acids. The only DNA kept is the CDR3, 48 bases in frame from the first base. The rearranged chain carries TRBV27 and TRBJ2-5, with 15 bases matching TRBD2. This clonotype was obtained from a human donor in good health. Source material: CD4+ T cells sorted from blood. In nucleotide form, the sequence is TGTGCCAGCAGTTTAGGACTAGCGGGGGGGCAAGAGACCCAGTACTTC. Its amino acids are CASSLGLAGGQETQYF.